In this sample, the clone carrying this T cell receptor beta chain turned up once. The data were obtained in a study of cytomegalovirus exposure and HLA in healthy donors. PCR used 60 Vbeta primers and 13 Jbeta primers. Profiled with immunoSEQ multiplex PCR; TCRdb holds only in-frame clones, not every one. The sample has over 150,000 clones; 84% are singletons. The sequencing sample was made of PBMCs. The clonotype was recovered from a girl between 5 and 17 years old in good health and CMV-seropositive.

Written as DNA, the CDR3 is TGTGCCAGCAGCGATCCCACAGGGAACGAAAAACTGTTTTTT. It encodes CASSDPTGNEKLFF. This chain uses TRBV11-3 with TRBJ1-4, with D possibly TRBD1 on 6 matching bases. Germline V gene data show CDR1 as SGHNT and CDR2 as YENEEA. Trimming removed 5 bases at V and 8 bases at J, with 15 bases between. The CDR3 has 14 amino acids.